The clone carrying this TCR beta chain was detected once. The data derive from a study of blood T cell repertoires in COVID-19. Assay: immunoSEQ multiplex PCR; the TCRdb copy retains only in-frame clones and omits some. The repertoire holds about 280,000 clones, with roughly 86% as singletons. V shed 0 bases and J shed 3 bases, with 12 bases lying between them. This CDR3 comprises 16 residues. CDR1 SGHRS and CDR2 YFSETQ come from the germline V gene. The sample was peripheral blood. This chain links TRBV5-1 with TRBJ2-2; D might be TRBD1 (6 bases). The TCR originated in a man aged 40-49 years with active or convalescent COVID-19. This CDR3 reads CASSLAGTRYTGELFF. In DNA, the CDR3 is TGCGCCAGCAGCTTGGCCGGGACACGGTACACCGGGGAGCTGTTTTTT.